This T cell receptor (beta chain) is drawn from a study of molecular identifiers for immune sequencing clone quantification. TCRdb reprocessed the PCR reads with MiXCR, giving one entry per CDR3 protein. The repertoire includes some 40,000 distinct CDR3 sequences, approximately 17% of them detected once, and about 7.4% sits in the top ten. CDR1 is KGHSH and CDR2 is LQKENI in the germline V gene. Trimming removed 2 bases at V and 3 bases at J, with 17 bases between. CDR3 size: 16 residues. As for this clonotype: Its antigen is currently unknown.

Findings and caveats of the study: Clones above 20 RNA copies held over 98% of effector molecules, under 1% in naive cells.

Sequencing was done on a sample of naive CD8+ T cells from blood, with Jurkat cell RNA spiked in. The subset denotes: FACS-sorted CD8+CD4-CCR7+CD45RA+ naive T cells. The rearrangement uses TRBV18 and TRBJ2-7; D is possibly TRBD1 (5 bases). This clonotype was sampled from a human donor in good health. Some libraries in this study had Jurkat cell RNA spiked in. In DNA, the CDR3 is TGTGCCAGCTCACCAGTTGTGACAGTTCTTGACTACGAGCAGTACTTC. It codes for CASSPVVTVLDYEQYF.